Described below is a single TCR beta chain sequence and its context. Its antigen is unidentified. A single base separates this from a much larger clone, so it may be a read error. These data are taken from a study of quantifying T cell responses using KT2 cells. Study background: TCR alpha and beta constant-region primers primed reverse transcription of RNA. Estimated efficiency of the T4 ligation step was above 8.5% under optimum conditions. Study results and caveats: Detection of KT2 sequences held at the lowest tested level, about one cell per 100,000 PBMC.

Unfractionated PBMC were spiked with known numbers of KT2 clone cells. Trimming cost V 6 bases and J 1 base, with 18 bases left between them. CDR3 length equals 16 residues. A single-stranded UMI oligo with SP2 sequence was ligated to cDNA 3' ends. The first PCR ran approximately 4 cycles with an equimolar RC1.1 and RC1.2 beta primer mix. MiXCR was run by TCRdb on the UMI-ligation and nested PCR reads, yielding one entry per CDR3 protein. This sample has tens of thousands of distinct CDR3 sequences, with roughly an eighth found just once. The chain joins TRBV12-3 or TRBV12-4 to TRBJ1-1; tentatively, D is TRBD1 (6 bases). What was sequenced was PBMCs spiked with cells of the T cell clone KT2. This receptor was taken from a human donor. The CDR3 nucleotides read TGTGCCAGCAGGTTATCTCGGGGGGCGCGGAACACTGAAGCTTTCTTT. Translated, it gives CASRLSRGARNTEAFF.